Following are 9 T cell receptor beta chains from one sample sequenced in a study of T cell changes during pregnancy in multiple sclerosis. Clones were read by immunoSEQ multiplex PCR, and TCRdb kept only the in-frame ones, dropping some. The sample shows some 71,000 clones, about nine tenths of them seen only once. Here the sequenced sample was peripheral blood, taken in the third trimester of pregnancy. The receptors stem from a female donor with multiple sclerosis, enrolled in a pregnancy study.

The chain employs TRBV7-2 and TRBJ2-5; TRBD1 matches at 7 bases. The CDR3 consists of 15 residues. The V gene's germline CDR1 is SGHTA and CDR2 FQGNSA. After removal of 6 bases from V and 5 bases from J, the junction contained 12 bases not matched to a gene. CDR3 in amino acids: CASSFNKGAGETQYF. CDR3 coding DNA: TGTGCCAGCAGTTTCAACAAGGGGGCAGGGGAGACCCAGTACTTC.

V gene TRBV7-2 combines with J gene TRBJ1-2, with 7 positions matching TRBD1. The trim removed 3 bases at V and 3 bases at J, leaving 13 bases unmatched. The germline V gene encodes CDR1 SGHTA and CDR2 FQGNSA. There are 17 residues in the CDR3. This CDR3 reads CASSFTTQGFYDYGYTF. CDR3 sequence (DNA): TGTGCCAGCAGCTTTACGACACAGGGGTTTTATGACTATGGCTACACCTTC. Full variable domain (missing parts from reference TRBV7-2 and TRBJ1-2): GAGVSQSPSNKVTEKGKDVELRCDPISGHTALYWYRQSLGQGLEFLIYFQGNSAPDKSGLPSDRFSAERTGGSVSTLTIQRTQQEDSAVYLCASSFTTQGFYDYGYTFGSGTRLTVV.

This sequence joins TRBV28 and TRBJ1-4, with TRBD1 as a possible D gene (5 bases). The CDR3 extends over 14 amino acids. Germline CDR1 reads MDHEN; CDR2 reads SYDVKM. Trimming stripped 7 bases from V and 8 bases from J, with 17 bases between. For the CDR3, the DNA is TGTGCCAGCAACCCGGGAGGGGTGAGGGAAAAACTGTTTTTT. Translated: CASNPGGVREKLFF.

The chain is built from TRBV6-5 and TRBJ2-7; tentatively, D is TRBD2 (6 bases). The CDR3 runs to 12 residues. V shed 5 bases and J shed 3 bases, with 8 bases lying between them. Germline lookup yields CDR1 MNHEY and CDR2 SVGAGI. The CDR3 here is CASSTGGYEQYF. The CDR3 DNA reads TGTGCCAGCAGTACCGGGGGCTACGAGCAGTACTTC.

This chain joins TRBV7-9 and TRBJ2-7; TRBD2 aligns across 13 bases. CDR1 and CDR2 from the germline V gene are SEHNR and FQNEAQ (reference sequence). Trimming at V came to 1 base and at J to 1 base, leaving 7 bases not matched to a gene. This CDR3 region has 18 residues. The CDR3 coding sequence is TGTGCCAGCAGCTTAGGAGCGTGGACTAGCGGGGGATCCTACGAGCAGTACTTC. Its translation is CASSLGAWTSGGSYEQYF.

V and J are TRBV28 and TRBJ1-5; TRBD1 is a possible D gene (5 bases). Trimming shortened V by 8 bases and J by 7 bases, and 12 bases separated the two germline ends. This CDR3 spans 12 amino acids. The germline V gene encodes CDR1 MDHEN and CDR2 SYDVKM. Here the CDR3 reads CASGPAGQPQHF. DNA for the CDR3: TGTGCCAGCGGCCCAGCAGGGCAGCCCCAGCATTTT.

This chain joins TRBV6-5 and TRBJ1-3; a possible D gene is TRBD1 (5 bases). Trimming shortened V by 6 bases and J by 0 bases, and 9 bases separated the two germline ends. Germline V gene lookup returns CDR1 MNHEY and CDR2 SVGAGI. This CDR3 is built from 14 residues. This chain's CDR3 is CASSQGFSGNTIYF. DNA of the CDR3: TGTGCCAGCAGCCAGGGTTTCTCTGGAAACACCATATATTTT.

CDR3 in DNA: TGTGCCATCCGAGAGACCGCGGGTGTCGGGGCCCAGTACTTC. It translates to CAIRETAGVGAQYF. J is TRBJ2-5 and V is TRBV10-3; tentatively, D is TRBD2 (5 bases). The ends were cut back, 8 bases at V and 9 bases at J, with 22 bases in the middle. Germline CDR1 is ENHRY and CDR2 is SYGVKD. The CDR3 loop spans 14 amino acids.

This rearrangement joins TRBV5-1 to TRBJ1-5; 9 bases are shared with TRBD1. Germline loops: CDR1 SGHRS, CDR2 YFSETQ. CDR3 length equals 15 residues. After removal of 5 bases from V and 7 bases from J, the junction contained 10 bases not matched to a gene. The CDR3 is CASSLAGTGTQPQHF. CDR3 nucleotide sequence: TGCGCCAGCAGTTTAGCCGGGACAGGGACCCAGCCCCAGCATTTT.